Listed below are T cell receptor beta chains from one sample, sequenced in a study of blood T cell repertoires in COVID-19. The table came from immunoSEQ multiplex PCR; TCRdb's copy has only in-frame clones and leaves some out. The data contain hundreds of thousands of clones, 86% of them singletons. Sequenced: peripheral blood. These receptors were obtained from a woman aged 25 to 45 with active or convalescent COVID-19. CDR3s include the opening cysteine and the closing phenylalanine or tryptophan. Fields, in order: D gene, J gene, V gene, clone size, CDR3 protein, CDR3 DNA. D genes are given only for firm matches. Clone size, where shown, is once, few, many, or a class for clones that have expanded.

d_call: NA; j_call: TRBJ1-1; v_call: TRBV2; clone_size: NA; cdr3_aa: CATGTDMNTEAFF; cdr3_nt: TGTGCCACTGGGACTGACATGAACACTGAAGCTTTCTTT
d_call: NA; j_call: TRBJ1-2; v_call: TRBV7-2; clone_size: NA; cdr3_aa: CASSSNLGGAQGYTF; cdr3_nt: TGTGCCAGCAGCTCAAATTTGGGGGGGGCTCAAGGCTACACCTTC
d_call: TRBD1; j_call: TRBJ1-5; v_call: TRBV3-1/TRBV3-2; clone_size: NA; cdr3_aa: CASSGTGESQPQHF; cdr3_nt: TGTGCCAGCAGCGGGACAGGCGAAAGTCAGCCCCAGCATTTT
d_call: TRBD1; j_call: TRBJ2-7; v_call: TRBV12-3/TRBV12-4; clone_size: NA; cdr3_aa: CASGDRGLHEQYF; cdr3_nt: TGTGCCAGCGGAGACAGGGGCTTGCACGAGCAGTACTTC
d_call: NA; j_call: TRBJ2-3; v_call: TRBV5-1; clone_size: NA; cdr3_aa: CASSLLAGTDTQYF; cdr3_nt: TGCGCCAGCAGCTTACTAGCAGGCACAGATACGCAGTATTTT
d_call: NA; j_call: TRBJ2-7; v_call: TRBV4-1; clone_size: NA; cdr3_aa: CASSPESEDHEQYF; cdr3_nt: TGCGCCAGCAGCCCCGAATCAGAGGATCACGAGCAGTACTTC
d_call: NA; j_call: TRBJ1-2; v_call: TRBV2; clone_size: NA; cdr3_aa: CASSETAYGYTF; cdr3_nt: TGTGCCAGCAGTGAGACAGCCTATGGCTACACCTTC
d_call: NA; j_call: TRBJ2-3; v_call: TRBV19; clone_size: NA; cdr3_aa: CASSIDLGLAGRDTQYF; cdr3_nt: TGTGCCAGTAGTATAGATCTCGGTCTGGCTGGGAGAGATACGCAGTATTTT
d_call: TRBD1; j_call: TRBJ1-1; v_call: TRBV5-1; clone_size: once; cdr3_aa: CASSLQVQGTEAFF; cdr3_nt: TGCGCCAGCAGCCTCCAAGTACAGGGGACTGAAGCTTTCTTT
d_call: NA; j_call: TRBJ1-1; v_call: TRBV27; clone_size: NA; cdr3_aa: CASSSVDHRVGTEAFF; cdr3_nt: TGTGCCAGCAGTTCCGTAGATCACAGGGTAGGGACTGAAGCTTTCTTT
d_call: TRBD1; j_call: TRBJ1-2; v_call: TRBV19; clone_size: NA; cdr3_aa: CASSRRQGTSNYGYTF; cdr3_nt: TGTGCCAGCAGCAGACGACAGGGGACCTCTAACTATGGCTACACCTTC
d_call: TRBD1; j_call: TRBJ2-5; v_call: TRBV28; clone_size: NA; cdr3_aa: CASSFWGPGQGNPRRETQYF; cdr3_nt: TGTGCCAGCAGTTTTTGGGGGCCCGGACAGGGCAACCCCCGTAGAGAGACCCAGTACTTC
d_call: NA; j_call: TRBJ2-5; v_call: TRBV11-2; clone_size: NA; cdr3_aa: CASSLGRNQETQYF; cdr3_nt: TGTGCCAGCAGCTTAGGGAGAAACCAAGAGACCCAGTACTTC
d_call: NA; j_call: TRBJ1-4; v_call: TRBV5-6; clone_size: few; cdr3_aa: CASSLVAGPNEKLFF; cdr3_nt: TGTGCCAGCAGCTTGGTGGCAGGGCCTAATGAAAAACTGTTTTTT
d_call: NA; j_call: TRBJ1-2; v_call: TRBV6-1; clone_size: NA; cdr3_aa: CASSEMGRDGYTF; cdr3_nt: TGTGCCAGCAGTGAAATGGGGCGCGATGGCTACACCTTC
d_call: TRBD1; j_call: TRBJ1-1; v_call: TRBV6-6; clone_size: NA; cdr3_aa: CASRPQDRVNTEAFF; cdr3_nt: TGTGCCAGCAGACCCCAGGACAGGGTGAACACTGAAGCTTTCTTT
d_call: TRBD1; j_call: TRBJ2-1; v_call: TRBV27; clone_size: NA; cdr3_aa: CASKRTGAAAYNEQFF; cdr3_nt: TGTGCCAGCAAGAGGACAGGGGCCGCCGCCTACAATGAGCAGTTCTTC
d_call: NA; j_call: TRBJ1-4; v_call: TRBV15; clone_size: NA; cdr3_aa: CATSRDVAGNEKLFF; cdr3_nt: TGTGCCACCAGCAGAGATGTGGCAGGTAATGAAAAACTGTTTTTT
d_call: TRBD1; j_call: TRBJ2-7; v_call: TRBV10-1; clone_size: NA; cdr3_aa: CASSLAWDRNEQYF; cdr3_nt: TGCGCCAGCAGTCTCGCCTGGGACAGAAACGAGCAGTACTTC
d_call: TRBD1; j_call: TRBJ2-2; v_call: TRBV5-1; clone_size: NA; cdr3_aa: CASRFRGQDTGELFF; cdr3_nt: TGCGCCAGCAGATTCCGGGGACAGGACACCGGGGAGCTGTTTTTT
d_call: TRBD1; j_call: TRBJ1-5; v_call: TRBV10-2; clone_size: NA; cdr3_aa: CASGADRGQPQHF; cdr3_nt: TGCGCCAGCGGAGCTGACAGGGGTCAGCCCCAGCATTTT
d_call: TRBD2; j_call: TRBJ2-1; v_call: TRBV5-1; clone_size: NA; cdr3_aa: CASSLGLASYNEQFF; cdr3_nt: TGCGCCAGCAGCTTGGGACTAGCGAGTTACAATGAGCAGTTCTTC
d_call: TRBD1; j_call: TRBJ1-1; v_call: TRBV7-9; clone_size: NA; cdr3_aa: CASSFGQGGQNTEAFF; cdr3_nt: TGTGCCAGCAGCTTCGGACAGGGGGGACAGAACACTGAAGCTTTCTTT
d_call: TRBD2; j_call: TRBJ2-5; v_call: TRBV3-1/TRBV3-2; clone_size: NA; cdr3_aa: CASSEGTSGKVRETQYF; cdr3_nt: TGTGCCAGCAGCGAAGGGACTAGCGGGAAGGTTCGGGAGACCCAGTACTTC
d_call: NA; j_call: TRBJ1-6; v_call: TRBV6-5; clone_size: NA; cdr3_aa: CASITGWERNSPLHF; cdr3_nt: TGTGCCAGCATCACAGGGTGGGAGAGAAATTCACCCCTCCACTTT
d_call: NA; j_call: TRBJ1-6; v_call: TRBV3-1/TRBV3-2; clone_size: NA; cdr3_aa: CASSQGEALKTPLHF; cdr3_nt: TGTGCCAGCAGCCAAGGTGAGGCCCTAAAAACACCCCTCCACTTT
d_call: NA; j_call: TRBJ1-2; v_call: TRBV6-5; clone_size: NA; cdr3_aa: CASSTISSYGYTF; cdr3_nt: TGTGCCAGCAGTACTATATCGTCCTATGGCTACACCTTC
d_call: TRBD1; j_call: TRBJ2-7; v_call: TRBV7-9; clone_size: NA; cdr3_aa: CASSLSTGGYEQYF; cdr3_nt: TGTGCCAGCAGCTTATCGACAGGGGGCTACGAGCAGTACTTC
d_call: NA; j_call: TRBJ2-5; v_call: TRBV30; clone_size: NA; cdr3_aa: CAWSVGRETQYF; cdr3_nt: TGTGCCTGGAGTGTAGGGAGGGAGACCCAGTACTTC
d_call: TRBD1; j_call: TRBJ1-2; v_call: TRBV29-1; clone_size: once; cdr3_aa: CSVSTGTASNYGYTF; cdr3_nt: TGCAGCGTGTCGACCGGGACAGCCTCTAACTATGGCTACACCTTC
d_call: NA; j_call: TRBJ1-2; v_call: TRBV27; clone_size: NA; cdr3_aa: CASSLSQGHGYTF; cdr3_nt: TGTGCCAGCAGTTTGTCACAGGGACATGGCTACACCTTC
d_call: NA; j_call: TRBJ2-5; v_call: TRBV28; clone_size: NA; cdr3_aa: CASSLSLGSQETQYF; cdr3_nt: TGTGCCAGCAGTTTATCTCTCGGGAGCCAAGAGACCCAGTACTTC